Reported below is one TCR beta chain. Survey-level immunoSEQ v3.0 assays were run. TCRdb keeps only in-frame clones here, not all; method: immunoSEQ multiplex PCR. The data show fewer than 35,000 clones, 75% to 90% seen once. This entry comes from a study of long-term antiretroviral therapy in people with HIV. CDR1 is LGHNA, CDR2 YSLEER, per germline. V was cut by 0 bases and J by 4 bases, with 14 bases left in between. The CDR3 runs to 16 residues. The genes are TRBV4-3 and TRBJ2-3; D not certain. The sample was unsorted PBMCs, taken 2.9 years after starting antiretroviral therapy. This receptor was obtained from a man aged 50 to 59 with HIV. The CDR3 nucleotides are TGCGCCAGCAGCCAAGATTGGGCCTCCGAGGCAGATACGCAGTATTTT. This translates into CASSQDWASEADTQYF.